This T cell receptor (beta chain) was obtained from a study of cytomegalovirus exposure and HLA in healthy donors. CDR3 size: 17 residues. Germline assignment: CDR1 LGHNA and CDR2 YSLEER. PCR employed 60 Vbeta and 13 Jbeta primers. Profiling relied on immunoSEQ multiplex PCR, and the TCRdb table lists in-frame clones only, not all of them. This sample has roughly 130,000 clones, with 60% to 80% found just once. In the case of this clone: A junction end diverges from the germline sequence, so it may reflect a read error. Other nucleotide sequences in the sample specify the same CDR3.

The chain carries TRBV4-3 and TRBJ2-7; TRBD1 matches at 8 bases. This receptor was identified in a man aged 18 to 30 in good health and CMV-seronegative. Sequencing input: PBMCs. The CDR3 sequence: CASSQAPLGQGSHEQYF. For the CDR3, the DNA is TGCGCCAGTAGCCAAGCGCCTCTTGGACAGGGTAGCCACGAGCAGTACTTC.